Each of the 23 T cell receptor beta chains below was sequenced from the same sample in a study of read filtering for tumor transcriptome and immune sequencing. This library used approximately 370 ng RNA and molecular barcoded adaptors spanning alpha/delta and beta/gamma chains. From the reads, TCRdb called clonotypes with MiXCR, one entry per CDR3 protein. The table has about 57,000 distinct CDR3 sequences, 20% to 25% seen once. Sequenced sample: a population of CD138-negative cells sorted from bone marrow. The receptor source for this set is a donor at least 40 years old with multiple myeloma.

For this clonotype: A much larger clonotype is one base distant, so this may be a read error. The chain joins TRBV20-1 to TRBJ1-4; perhaps TRBD1 as D (5 bases). The CDR3 is made up of 15 amino acids. CDR1 and CDR2 (germline): DFQATT, SNEGSKA (reference sequence). The CDR3, as DNA: TGCAGTGCCCGTCCAGCGGGGGACGCTGGGGATACGCGGTATTTT. Its translation is CSARPAGDAGDTRYF.

The chain couples TRBV12-3 or TRBV12-4 to TRBJ1-3; possibly TRBD1 for D (5 bases). CDR3 length equals 18 residues. Trimming shortened V by 3 bases and J by 2 bases, and 20 bases separated the two germline ends. The CDR3 here is CASSFSFSGLGAGNTIYF. The CDR3 DNA is TGTGCCAGCAGTTTCTCGTTCTCGGGGCTAGGGGCTGGAAACACCATATATTTT.

Comment on this clonotype: It may be a read error: a sequence one base away is much more abundant. V gene TRBV5-1 combines with J gene TRBJ2-1; TRBD1 matches 7 bases. This CDR3 region has 15 residues. Germline V gives CDR1 SGHRS, CDR2 YFSETQ. The V gene end was trimmed by 1 base and the J gene end by 8 bases; junction bases not matched to a gene: 9. This CDR3 is CASSLSDRVSDEQFF. In DNA form, the CDR3 reads TGCGCCAGCAGCTTGAGCGACAGGGTATCTGATGAGCAGTTCTTC.

Details on this clonotype: One junction end does not reproduce the germline sequence, and a read error may be involved. The chain combines TRBV5-6 with TRBJ2-1; D remains ambiguous. The germline V gene has CDR1 SGHDT and CDR2 YYEEEE. The length of the CDR3 is 14 residues. The CDR3: CASSFFQGYNEQFF. The CDR3 coding sequence is TGTGCCAGCAGCTTTTTTCAAGGGTACAATGAGCAGTTCTTT. The whole variable domain, filled in from reference TRBV5-6 and TRBJ2-1, reads DAGVTQSPTHLIKTRGQQVTLRCSPKSGHDTVSWYQQALGQGPQFIFQYYEEEERQRGNFPDRFSGHQFPNYSSELNVNALLLGDSALYLCASSFFQGYNEQFFGPGTRLTVL.

In its sample, this clonotype was seen many times. J is TRBJ2-2 and V is TRBV4-2, with 11 nucleotides matching TRBD2. The germline V gene encodes CDR1 LGHNA and CDR2 YNFKEQ. CDR3 length: 17 residues. Losses at the gene ends were 5 bases for V and 0 bases for J; bases not matched to a gene: 5. The CDR3 loop is CASSEGTSGANTGELFF. The CDR3 region has the DNA TGTGCCAGCAGCGAAGGGACTAGCGGAGCGAACACCGGGGAGCTGTTTTTT.

This clonotype came up many times. The chain uses TRBV20-1 and TRBJ2-7, with D perhaps matching TRBD2 (6 bases). Germline V CDR1 and CDR2: DFQATT, SNEGSKA (reference sequence). V was pared by 6 bases and J by 6 bases, with 27 bases between. The CDR3 length is 16 residues. The CDR3 DNA sequence: TGCAGTGCCGCTAGCGCGGGGTCGAAGGCCATGGGCGAGCAGTACTTC. This sequence encodes CSAASAGSKAMGEQYF.

The table lists this clonotype with many counts. The chain joins TRBV29-1 to TRBJ2-1; D ambiguous. Germline CDR1 reads SQVTM; CDR2 reads ANQGSEA. V was cut by 1 base and J by 7 bases, with 8 bases left in between. This CDR3 is 12 amino acids long. Written as DNA, the CDR3 is TGCAGCGTTGAAGTCAGTAGGAATGAGCAGTTCTTC. It yields the protein CSVEVSRNEQFF.

This clonotype was seen repeatedly, ten times or more. This chain connects TRBV27 to TRBJ2-1; TRBD2 agrees at 13 bases. Germline CDR1 and CDR2: MNHEY and SMNVEV (reference sequence). With 7 bases clipped from V and 8 bases from J, the junction kept 8 bases outside the gene matches. This CDR3 spans 15 amino acids. CDR3 amino acids: CASNSGLAGVDEQFF. CDR3 sequence (DNA): TGTGCCAGCAACTCAGGACTAGCGGGAGTGGATGAGCAGTTCTTC.

This clonotype was seen at least ten times. The gene calls are TRBV7-2 and TRBJ2-3; D ambiguous. The CDR3 has 11 residues. The ends were cut back, 4 bases at V and 2 bases at J, with 1 base in the middle. Germline V gives CDR1 SGHTA, CDR2 FQGNSA. The CDR3 DNA reads TGTGCCAGCAGCTCCACAGATACGCAGTATTTT. It specifies CASSSTDTQYF.

This clonotype was found many times. J is TRBJ2-7 and V is TRBV28; no firm D call. Germline loops: CDR1 MDHEN, CDR2 SYDVKM. Trimming pared 7 bases from V and 6 bases from J, leaving 13 bases between. There are 12 residues in the CDR3. The CDR3 sequence is CASTSLGGEQYF. The CDR3 DNA reads TGTGCCAGCACCTCGCTAGGCGGCGAGCAGTACTTC.

This clonotype was recorded at least ten times. This sequence joins TRBV5-1 and TRBJ2-7; D uncertain. The germline gives CDR1 SGHRS, CDR2 YFSETQ. V lost 1 base and J 0 bases, leaving 11 bases between the germline ends. This CDR3 comprises 15 residues. Here the CDR3 reads CASSLIDKNSYEQYF. The CDR3 region has the DNA TGCGCCAGCAGCTTGATCGACAAAAACTCCTACGAGCAGTACTTC. Full variable domain (remainder filled in from reference TRBV5-1 and TRBJ2-7): KAGVTQTPRYLIKTRGQQVTLSCSPISGHRSVSWYQQTPGQGLQFLFEYFSETQRNKGNFPGRFSGRQFSNSRSEMNVSTLELGDSALYLCASSLIDKNSYEQYFGPGTRLTVT.

This clonotype showed up many times. This sequence joins TRBV20-1 and TRBJ1-1; 10 nucleotides match TRBD1. Germline-derived CDR1 and CDR2 are DFQATT and SNEGSKA (reference sequence). The CDR3 spans 14 residues. After removal of 1 base from V and 4 bases from J, the junction contained 3 bases not matched to a gene. The CDR3 DNA follows: TGCAGTGCTAGAGGTTGGACAGGGGGCACTGAAGCTTTCTTT. Amino acids: CSARGWTGGTEAFF.

This clonotype has a count of ten or more. V gene TRBV3-1 combines with J gene TRBJ2-3; D possibly corresponds to TRBD2 (5 bases). CDR1 is LGHDT, CDR2 YNNKEL, per germline (reference sequence). Deletions cut 1 base from V and 4 bases from J, with 15 bases between. This CDR3 contains 16 residues. CDR3 coding DNA: TGTGCCAGCAGCCAAGGTGTGACTGCAGCGGCAGATACGCAGTATTTT. The encoded protein is CASSQGVTAAADTQYF.

This clonotype appeared many times. The chain is built from TRBV6-2 or TRBV6-3 and TRBJ2-5; D gene uncertain. The V gene lost 7 bases and the J gene lost 2 bases, with 17 bases spanning the gap. CDR1 is MNHEY and CDR2 is SVGEGT in the germline V gene. This CDR3 contains 15 residues. The CDR3 sequence: CASTRVMRIQETQYF. In DNA form, the CDR3 reads TGTGCCAGCACTAGGGTCATGCGGATACAAGAGACCCAGTACTTC.

With regard to this clonotype: A single base separates this from a much larger clone, so it may be a read error. The rearrangement uses TRBV7-9 and TRBJ1-1, with D hard to call. CDR1 is SEHNR and CDR2 is FQNEAQ in the germline V gene (reference sequence). Trimming took off 4 bases at V and 10 bases at J, with 19 bases between the two ends. This CDR3 is 14 amino acids long. The CDR3 nucleotides are TGTGCCAGCAGCTCGGACCCGTCCTGGGCCGGAGCTTTCTTT. It codes for CASSSDPSWAGAFF.

With respect to this clonotype: It may be a read error: a sequence one base away is much more abundant. In DNA, the CDR3 is TGTGCCATCAGTGAGGGTGTAGATACCCAGTACTTC. It codes for CAISEGVDTQYF. This chain uses TRBV10-3 with TRBJ2-5; D uncertain. Trimming cost V 2 bases and J 8 bases, with 9 bases left between them. Germline V gene sequence: CDR1 ENHRY, CDR2 SYGVKD. The length of the CDR3 is 12 residues.

The V gene is TRBV2, the J gene TRBJ2-5; 7 bases agree with TRBD1. Per germline, CDR1 SNHLY and CDR2 FYNNEI. V lost 2 bases and J lost 5; bases outside the gene matches: 5. The CDR3 extends over 14 amino acids. CDR3 sequence: CASSERGQWETQYF. The CDR3 DNA follows: TGTGCCAGCAGTGAACGGGGACAGTGGGAGACCCAGTACTTC. Filled out from reference TRBV2 and TRBJ2-5, the complete variable domain reads EPEVTQTPSHQVTQMGQEVILRCVPISNHLYFYWYRQILGQKVEFLVSFYNNEISEKSEIFDDQFSVERPDGSNFTLKIRSTKLEDSAMYFCASSERGQWETQYFGPGTRLLVL.

The V call is TRBV5-1, the J call TRBJ2-7; no definite D call. CDR1 and CDR2 (germline): SGHRS, YFSETQ. The CDR3 consists of 14 residues. The germline V and J ends were trimmed by 0 bases and 0 bases, with 7 bases remaining between them. The CDR3 reads CASSLGPSSYEQYF. CDR3 sequence (DNA): TGCGCCAGCAGCTTGGGCCCTAGCTCCTACGAGCAGTACTTC.

Of note for this clonotype: Possible read error: a much larger clone is one base away. V usage is TRBV28 and J usage is TRBJ1-4, with D possibly TRBD1 on 5 matching bases. Trimming cost V 8 bases and J 10 bases, with 14 bases left between them. The CDR3 has 12 amino acids. Germline-derived CDR1 and CDR2 are MDHEN and SYDVKM. Written as DNA, the CDR3 is TGTGCCAGCGGTCCCCCTAGGGGAAAACTGTTTTTT. As protein: CASGPPRGKLFF.

This clonotype was detected ten times or more. CDR3 DNA sequence: TGTGCCAGCAGTTACCCTACCGGGGAGCTGTTTTTT. Translated: CASSYPTGELFF. The V call is TRBV6-5, the J call TRBJ2-2, with D unclear. V lost 2 bases and J 5 bases, leaving 3 bases between the germline ends. This CDR3 comprises 12 residues. Germline assignment: CDR1 MNHEY and CDR2 SVGAGI.

This clonotype was counted ten times or more. The V and J genes are TRBV24-1 and TRBJ1-2; TRBD1 aligns across 7 bases. In germline, CDR1 is KGHDR, CDR2 SFDVKD. The CDR3 sequence is 15 residues long. V shed 3 bases and J 0 bases; nucleotides not matched to a gene: 3. In nucleotides, the CDR3 is TGTGCCACCAGTGATGGACAGGCTACTAACTATGGCTACACCTTC. As protein: CATSDGQATNYGYTF.

As to this clonotype: This sequence may be a read error, since a much larger clone differs from it by one base. The CDR3 coding sequence is TGCGCCAGCAGCTCCGCCAGATTGAACACTGAAGCTTTCTTT. Translated: CASSSARLNTEAFF. This chain joins TRBV5-1 and TRBJ1-1; D remains unclear. The CDR3 runs to 14 residues. V lost 3 bases to trimming and J lost 0 bases, with 9 bases between them. Germline CDR1 and CDR2: SGHRS and YFSETQ.

This clonotype was found many times. The rearrangement uses TRBV29-1 and TRBJ1-1; the match to TRBD1 covers 7 bases. Trimming removed 1 base from V and 2 bases from J; junction bases left unmatched: 13. Per the germline V gene, CDR1 is SQVTM and CDR2 is ANQGSEA. The CDR3 extends over 17 amino acids. The CDR3 DNA reads as TGCAGCGTTGAAGCCCACCCTTACAGGGGCGTCAACACTGAAGCTTTCTTT. As protein: CSVEAHPYRGVNTEAFF.